Shown below are 21 T cell receptor beta chains from a single sample sequenced in a study of T cells in Graves' hyperthyroidism and ophthalmopathy. Using RNA transcripts as the source, TCR beta CDR3 regions were amplified. The TCR CDR3 first-round RT-PCR relied on the HTBI primer set. TCRdb called the multiplex PCR reads again in MiXCR, with one record for every CDR3 protein. This sample has fewer than 700,000 distinct CDR3 sequences, with 15% to 20% found just once. Source material: blood. The receptors were gathered from a woman aged 30 to 39 with Graves' hyperthyroidism.

The table lists this clonotype with many counts. This chain links TRBV18 with TRBJ2-7; unclear D gene. The CDR3 is 13 amino acids. Trimming left V 0 bases short and J 6 bases short, with 9 bases between. Germline assignment: CDR1 KGHSH and CDR2 LQKENI. The CDR3 here is CASSPPISGEQYF. CDR3 bases: TGTGCCAGCTCACCACCAATTTCAGGCGAGCAGTACTTC.

This clonotype has a count of ten or more. J is TRBJ1-1 and V is TRBV12-3 or TRBV12-4; the D gene is possibly TRBD1 (6 bases). There are 13 residues in the CDR3. V lost 3 bases to trimming and J lost 5 bases, with 10 bases between them. DNA for the CDR3: TGTGCCAGCAGTTTGGACAGAAGAACTGAAGCTTTCTTT. It is translated as CASSLDRRTEAFF.

This clonotype was seen at least ten times. The V call is TRBV6-2 or TRBV6-3, the J call TRBJ2-1; D not resolved. From germline, CDR1 is MNHEY and CDR2 SVGEGT. V lost 7 bases to trimming and J lost 4 bases, with 5 bases between them. The CDR3 spans 11 residues. DNA for the CDR3: TGTGCCAGCACAAAGTACAATGAGCAGTTCTTC. It translates to CASTKYNEQFF.

This rearrangement joins TRBV28 to TRBJ1-4; TRBD1 matches 12 bases. This CDR3 spans 15 amino acids. Germline V gives CDR1 MDHEN, CDR2 SYDVKM. After removal of 8 bases from V and 4 bases from J, the junction contained 5 bases not matched to a gene. CDR3 sequence (DNA): TGTGCCAGCGGGGGACAGGGGGCGGGTAATGAAAAACTGTTTTTT. Protein sequence: CASGGQGAGNEKLFF.

This clonotype was detected many times. The rearrangement uses TRBV12-3 or TRBV12-4 and TRBJ2-3; a weak D match, TRBD2 (5 bases). The germline V and J ends were trimmed by 5 bases and 6 bases, with 6 bases remaining between them. This CDR3 has 11 residues. The CDR3 region is CASSRGDTQYF. CDR3 DNA: TGTGCCAGCAGTCGAGGGGATACGCAGTATTTT.

The V gene is TRBV12-3 or TRBV12-4, the J gene TRBJ2-2; D unresolved. There are 16 residues in the CDR3. The V and J ends lost 1 base and 1 base respectively, with 10 bases between them. The chain's CDR3 is CASSLVLRMNTGELFF. CDR3 sequence (DNA): TGTGCCAGCAGTTTAGTCCTGAGAATGAACACCGGGGAGCTGTTTTTT.

This clonotype was found many times. The V gene is TRBV3-1, the J gene TRBJ1-4; the D gene is possibly TRBD1 (5 bases). In germline, CDR1 is LGHDT, CDR2 YNNKEL (reference sequence). The CDR3 loop spans 16 amino acids. With 3 bases removed from V and 4 bases from J, the gap between germline ends came to 15 bases. The CDR3 reads CASSHQWGKINEKLFF. The CDR3 bases are TGTGCCAGCAGCCATCAATGGGGGAAGATTAATGAAAAACTGTTTTTT. Filled out from reference TRBV3-1 and TRBJ1-4, the complete variable domain reads DTAVSQTPKYLVTQMGNDKSIKCEQNLGHDTMYWYKQDSKKFLKIMFSYNNKELIINETVPNRFSPKSPDKAHLNLHINSLELGDSAVYFCASSHQWGKINEKLFFGSGTQLSVL.

This clonotype was seen at least ten times. The CDR3 DNA follows: TGTGCCAGCAGCTTATTTCTGGGGGGGGGCTACGAGCAGTACTTC. Encoded protein: CASSLFLGGGYEQYF. V usage is TRBV13 and J usage is TRBJ2-7; the match to TRBD2 covers 7 bases. The junction had 7 bases not matched to a gene; V was cut back by 2 bases and J by 3 bases. The CDR3 sequence is 15 residues long. The germline CDR1 and CDR2 sequences are PRHDT and FYEKMQ (reference sequence).

This clonotype came up a few times. The V gene is TRBV20-1, the J gene TRBJ2-7; 9 bases line up with TRBD2. CDR1 and CDR2 from the germline V gene are DFQATT and SNEGSKA (reference sequence). This CDR3 is 15 amino acids long. The V and J ends lost 3 bases and 2 bases, in that order; junction bases with no gene match: 8. The CDR3 sequence: CSASPRERGAYEQYF. Written as DNA, the CDR3 is TGCAGTGCTAGCCCCCGCGAGCGGGGGGCCTACGAGCAGTACTTC.

In its sample, this clonotype was seen many times. The chain couples TRBV29-1 to TRBJ2-1, with 9 nucleotides matching TRBD1. Losses at the gene ends were 4 bases for V and 0 bases for J; bases not matched to a gene: 10. The CDR3 runs 17 residues. The V gene's germline CDR1 is SQVTM and CDR2 ANQGSEA. The CDR3 bases are TGCAGCGTTGGAAGGACAGGGGACACTTTCTCCTACAATGAGCAGTTCTTC. It translates to CSVGRTGDTFSYNEQFF.

This clonotype occurred a few times. CDR3 nucleotide sequence: TGCAGCGTTGTCCTAGCGGGAGGGGGAGAGACCCAGTACTTC. Amino acid sequence: CSVVLAGGGETQYF. The rearrangement links TRBV29-1 to TRBJ2-5, with 12 nucleotides matching TRBD2. CDR3 length equals 14 residues. Germline values: CDR1 SQVTM, CDR2 ANQGSEA. The J segment lost 4 bases and the V segment lost 4 bases, leaving 4 bases of the junction unmatched.

This clonotype has a count of ten or more. The rearrangement uses TRBV5-1 and TRBJ1-1; D perhaps matches TRBD1 (5 bases). This CDR3 is built from 13 residues. V was pared by 0 bases and J by 7 bases, with 10 bases between. CDR1 and CDR2 (germline): SGHRS, YFSETQ. As DNA, the CDR3 is TGCGCCAGCAGCTTGGGAACAGGACTTGAAGCTTTCTTT. It translates to CASSLGTGLEAFF. The variable domain in full, with the rest retrieved from reference TRBV5-1 and TRBJ1-1, is KAGVTQTPRYLIKTRGQQVTLSCSPISGHRSVSWYQQTPGQGLQFLFEYFSETQRNKGNFPGRFSGRQFSNSRSEMNVSTLELGDSALYLCASSLGTGLEAFFGQGTRLTVV.

In its sample, this clonotype was seen many times. V gene TRBV11-2 combines with J gene TRBJ1-1, with 10 bases aligning to TRBD1. Germline CDR1 SGHAT, CDR2 FQNNGV. The CDR3 covers 16 residues. Unmatched junction bases numbered 9, after V lost 5 bases and J lost 3 bases. The CDR3 spells CASSPRQGARDTEAFF. The CDR3 coding sequence is TGTGCCAGCAGCCCCAGACAGGGGGCGCGGGACACTGAAGCTTTCTTT.

This clonotype was seen at least ten times. The genes are TRBV3-1 and TRBJ2-7; D not resolved. The germline CDR1 and CDR2 sequences are LGHDT and YNNKEL (reference sequence). Trimming stripped 2 bases from V and 5 bases from J, with 10 bases between. The CDR3 contains 13 residues. The CDR3 region is CASSQLRRDEQYF. The CDR3 DNA reads as TGTGCCAGCAGCCAATTACGCAGAGACGAGCAGTACTTC.

This clonotype was counted at least ten times. The chain employs TRBV11-2 and TRBJ2-7, with unresolved D. Between the trimmed V and J ends, which lost 2 bases and 7 bases, there was a span of 12 bases. From germline, CDR1 is SGHAT and CDR2 FQNNGV. This CDR3 is built from 13 residues. The CDR3 reads CASSLPPLREQYF. The DNA for the CDR3 is TGTGCCAGCAGCTTACCCCCCCTAAGGGAGCAGTACTTC.

The chain uses TRBV6-1 and TRBJ1-3; D gene unclear. Looked up from germline, CDR1 is MNHNS and CDR2 is SASEGT. Trimming took off 5 bases at V and 0 bases at J, with 14 bases between the two ends. The CDR3 sequence is 16 residues long. CDR3 nucleotide sequence: TGTGCCAGCAGTCCTACGACCTCTTTCTCTGGAAACACCATATATTTT. Its translation: CASSPTTSFSGNTIYF.

This clonotype appeared many times. Written as DNA, the CDR3 is TGTGCCAGCAGTTGGGTGCGGAACAATGAGCAGTTCTTC. Translation gives CASSWVRNNEQFF. The chain joins TRBV6-1 to TRBJ2-1; D gene ambiguous. The CDR3 has 13 residues. Germline V gene data show CDR1 as MNHNS and CDR2 as SASEGT. Trimming left V 5 bases short and J 5 bases short, with 10 bases between.

The V and J genes are TRBV9 and TRBJ2-7; no reliable D call. The V end was cut by 2 bases, the J end by 6 bases, with 15 bases between. Germline assignment: CDR1 SGDLS and CDR2 YYNGEE. The CDR3 spans 14 residues. The CDR3 region is CASSVRPAEIEQYF. The CDR3 bases are TGTGCCAGCAGCGTCAGACCGGCTGAAATCGAGCAGTACTTC.

This clonotype was recorded many times. This sequence joins TRBV7-6 and TRBJ2-1; the D is unclear. The CDR3 length is 14 residues. V lost 5 bases to trimming and J lost 4 bases, with 12 bases between them. From germline, CDR1 is SGHVS and CDR2 FNYEAQ. CDR3 sequence: CASSPRDTYNEQFF. The CDR3 DNA sequence: TGTGCCAGCAGCCCACGCGACACATACAATGAGCAGTTCTTC.

The chain carries TRBV28 and TRBJ1-6; D remains ambiguous. Deletions cut 5 bases from V and 1 base from J, with 15 bases between. Germline V lookup: CDR1 MDHEN, CDR2 SYDVKM. This CDR3 has 17 amino acids. CDR3 protein: CASSRRGPGSYNSPLHF. The CDR3 coding sequence is TGTGCCAGCAGTCGTCGGGGTCCCGGGTCCTATAATTCACCCCTCCACTTT. Looking up the rest from reference TRBV28 and TRBJ1-6 gives the full variable domain: DVKVTQSSRYLVKRTGEKVFLECVQDMDHENMFWYRQDPGLGLRLIYFSYDVKMKEKGDIPEGYSVSREKKERFSLILESASTNQTSMYLCASSRRGPGSYNSPLHFGNGTRLTVT.

This clonotype occurred many times. This chain uses TRBV19 with TRBJ1-1, with 11 bases fitting TRBD1. The germline CDR1 and CDR2 sequences are LNHDA and SQIVND (reference sequence). The CDR3 length is 14 residues. J gave up 4 bases and V 9 bases, and 7 bases lay outside the gene matches. The CDR3 region is CASSSGTGGTEAFF. CDR3 sequence (DNA): TGTGCCAGCAGCTCCGGGACAGGGGGCACTGAAGCTTTCTTT.